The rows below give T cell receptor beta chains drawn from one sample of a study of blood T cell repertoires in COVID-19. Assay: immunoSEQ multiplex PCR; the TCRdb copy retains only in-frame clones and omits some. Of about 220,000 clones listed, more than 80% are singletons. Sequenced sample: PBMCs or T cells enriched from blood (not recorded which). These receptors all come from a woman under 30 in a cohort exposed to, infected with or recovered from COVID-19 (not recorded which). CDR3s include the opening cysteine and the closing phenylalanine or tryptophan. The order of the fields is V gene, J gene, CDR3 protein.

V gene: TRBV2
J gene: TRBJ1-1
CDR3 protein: CASSELYSEAFF

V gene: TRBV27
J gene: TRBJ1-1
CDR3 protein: CASSSLTGWDTEAFF

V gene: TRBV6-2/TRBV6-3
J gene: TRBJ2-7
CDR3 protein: CASSYDTGERYEQYF

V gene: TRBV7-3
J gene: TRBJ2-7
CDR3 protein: CASSLLDRGGEQYF

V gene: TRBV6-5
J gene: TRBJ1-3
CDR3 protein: CASTRGMTGNTIYF

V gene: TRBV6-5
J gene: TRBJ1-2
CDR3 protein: CASTRGPGVYGYTF

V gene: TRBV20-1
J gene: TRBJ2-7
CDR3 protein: CSAPGGEQYF

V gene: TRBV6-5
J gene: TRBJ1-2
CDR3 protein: CASDSRWTGLNGYTF

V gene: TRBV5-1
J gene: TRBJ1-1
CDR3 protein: CASSLAGQGITEAFF

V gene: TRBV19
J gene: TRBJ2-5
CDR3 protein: CASSIEGTSQETQYF

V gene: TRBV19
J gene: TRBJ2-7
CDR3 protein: CASSKTGTSGSYEQYF

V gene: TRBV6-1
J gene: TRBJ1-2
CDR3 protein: CASSVSGTGINYGYTF

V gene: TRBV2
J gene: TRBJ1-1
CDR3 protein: CASSITGTEAFF

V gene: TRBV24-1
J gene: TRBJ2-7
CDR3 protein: CATSGRDSSAYEQYF

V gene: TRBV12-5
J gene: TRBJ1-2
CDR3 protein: CASGLQDYGYTF

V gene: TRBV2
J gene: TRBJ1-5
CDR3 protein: CASSEGQGANQPQHF

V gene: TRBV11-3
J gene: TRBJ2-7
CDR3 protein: CASSSGHQAYEQYF

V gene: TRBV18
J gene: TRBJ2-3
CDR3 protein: CASSPPAGVYTDTQYF

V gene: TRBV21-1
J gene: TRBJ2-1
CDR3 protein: CASSLYYDTGSYNEQFF

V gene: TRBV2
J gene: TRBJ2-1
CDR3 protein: CASSETVAGGYNEQFF

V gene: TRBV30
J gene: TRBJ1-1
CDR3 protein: CASRGKLTLNTEAFF

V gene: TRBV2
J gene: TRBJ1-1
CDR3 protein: CASTDSGNTEAFF

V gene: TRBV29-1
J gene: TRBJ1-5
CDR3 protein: CSVGGPNQPQHF

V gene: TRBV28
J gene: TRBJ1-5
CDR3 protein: CASSLVGTGANQPQHF

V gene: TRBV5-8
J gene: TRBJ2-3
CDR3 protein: CASTLGGRGPTDTQYF

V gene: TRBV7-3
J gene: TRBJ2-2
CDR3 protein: CASSSWTGGTGELFF

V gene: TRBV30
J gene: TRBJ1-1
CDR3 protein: CAWRPFARIWEGANTEAFF

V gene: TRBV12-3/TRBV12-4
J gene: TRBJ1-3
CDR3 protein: CASRGGNGNTIYF

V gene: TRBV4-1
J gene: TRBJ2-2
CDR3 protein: CASSQGPARGTGELFF

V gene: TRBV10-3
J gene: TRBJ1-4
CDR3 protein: CAISESDGRGGGEKLFF

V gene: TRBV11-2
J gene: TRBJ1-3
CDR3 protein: CASSLLAGDSGNTIYF

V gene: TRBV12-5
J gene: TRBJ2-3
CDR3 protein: CASGLGLTDTQYF

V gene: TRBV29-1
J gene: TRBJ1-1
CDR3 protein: CSVAGESGRNTEAFF

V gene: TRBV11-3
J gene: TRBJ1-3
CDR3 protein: CASSLHRQAIYF

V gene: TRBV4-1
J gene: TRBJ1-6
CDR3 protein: CASSGTQGAPLHF

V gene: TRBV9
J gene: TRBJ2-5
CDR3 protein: CASSVSGSGETQYF

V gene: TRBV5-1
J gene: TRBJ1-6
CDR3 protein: CASSLSGDDSPLHF

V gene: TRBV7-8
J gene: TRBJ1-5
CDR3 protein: CASSLDGTGVQPQHF

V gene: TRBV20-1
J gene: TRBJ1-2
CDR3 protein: CSGSDNYGYTF

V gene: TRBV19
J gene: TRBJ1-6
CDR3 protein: CASSTLQSSYNSPLHF

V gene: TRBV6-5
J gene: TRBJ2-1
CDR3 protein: CASSPIGQGVNEQFF

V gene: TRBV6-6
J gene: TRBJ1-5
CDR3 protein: CASSSGGQGGQPQHF

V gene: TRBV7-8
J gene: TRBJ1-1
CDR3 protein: CASSLAQGASAFF

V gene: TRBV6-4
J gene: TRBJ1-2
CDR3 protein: CASSGGPGQGLDYGYTF